This TCR beta chain derives from a study of T cell repertoires in cytomegalovirus infection. About the research overall: From public TCR beta signatures came an indication of both CMV infection and matching HLA type.

TCRdb re-called the reads through MiXCR, storing one row per CDR3 protein. Here the sample spans 450,000 to 600,000 distinct CDR3 sequences, around 11% being singletons. This clonotype has a count of ten or more. Antigen: not known. The V gene's germline CDR1 is SGHTA and CDR2 FQGNSA. Trimming at V came to 1 base and at J to 4 bases, leaving 15 bases not matched to a gene. The CDR3 is made up of 19 amino acids. Study outcomes and limitations: Clonotype analysis showed dominance of the ex vivo response by HLA-C-restricted CMV-specific TCR beta clonotypes. Summed frequency of shared TCR beta families picked out CMV carriers who also had the relevant HLA.

The receptor's source is a human donor in good health (CMV status not recorded). Some clones in this sample may be carry-over from other donors' samples. The specimen sequenced was PBMCs. The rearrangement links TRBV7-2 to TRBJ2-2; the match to TRBD2 covers 7 bases. The chain's CDR3 is CASSLGEALAGGITGELFF. The CDR3 nucleotides read TGTGCCAGCAGCTTAGGGGAGGCGTTAGCGGGTGGTATCACCGGGGAGCTGTTTTTT.